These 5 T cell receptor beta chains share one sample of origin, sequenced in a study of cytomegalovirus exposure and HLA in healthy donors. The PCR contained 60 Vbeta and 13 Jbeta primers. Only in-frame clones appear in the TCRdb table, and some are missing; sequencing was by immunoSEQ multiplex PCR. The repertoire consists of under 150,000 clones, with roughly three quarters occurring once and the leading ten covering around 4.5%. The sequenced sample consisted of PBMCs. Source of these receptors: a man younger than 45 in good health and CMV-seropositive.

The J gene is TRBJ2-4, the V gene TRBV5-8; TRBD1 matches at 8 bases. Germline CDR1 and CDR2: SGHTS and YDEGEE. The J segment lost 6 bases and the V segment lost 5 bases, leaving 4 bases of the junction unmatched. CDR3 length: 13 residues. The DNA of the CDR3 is TGTGCCAGCAGAAAAGGACAGGGAAACATTCAGTACTTC. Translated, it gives CASRKGQGNIQYF.

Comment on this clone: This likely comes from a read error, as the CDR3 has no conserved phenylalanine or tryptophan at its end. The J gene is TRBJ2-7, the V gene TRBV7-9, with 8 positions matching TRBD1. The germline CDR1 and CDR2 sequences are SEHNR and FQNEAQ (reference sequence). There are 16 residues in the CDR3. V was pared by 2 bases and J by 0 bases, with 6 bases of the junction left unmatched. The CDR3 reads CASSLPGTGPSYEQYS. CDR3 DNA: TGTGCCAGCAGCTTACCCGGGACAGGTCCCTCCTACGAGCAGTACTCC.

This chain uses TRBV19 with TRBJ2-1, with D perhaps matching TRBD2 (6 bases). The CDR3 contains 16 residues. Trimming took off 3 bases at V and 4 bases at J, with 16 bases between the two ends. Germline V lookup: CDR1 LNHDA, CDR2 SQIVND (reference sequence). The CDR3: CASSISLAGRYNEQFF. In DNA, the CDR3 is TGTGCCAGTAGTATCTCCCTGGCAGGGAGGTACAATGAGCAGTTCTTC.

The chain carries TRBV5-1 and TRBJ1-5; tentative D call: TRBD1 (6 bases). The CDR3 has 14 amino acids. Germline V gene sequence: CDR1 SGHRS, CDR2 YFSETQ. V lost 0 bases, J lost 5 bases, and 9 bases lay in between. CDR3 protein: CASSLGGGDQPQHF. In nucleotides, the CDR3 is TGCGCCAGCAGCTTGGGAGGGGGAGATCAGCCCCAGCATTTT.

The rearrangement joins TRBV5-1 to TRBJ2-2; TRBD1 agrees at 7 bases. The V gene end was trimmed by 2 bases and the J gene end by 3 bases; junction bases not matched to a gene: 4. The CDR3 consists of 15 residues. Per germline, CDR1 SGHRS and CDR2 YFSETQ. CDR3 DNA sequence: TGCGCCAGCAGCTTAGGGGACAGCTACACCGGGGAGCTGTTTTTT. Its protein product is CASSLGDSYTGELFF.